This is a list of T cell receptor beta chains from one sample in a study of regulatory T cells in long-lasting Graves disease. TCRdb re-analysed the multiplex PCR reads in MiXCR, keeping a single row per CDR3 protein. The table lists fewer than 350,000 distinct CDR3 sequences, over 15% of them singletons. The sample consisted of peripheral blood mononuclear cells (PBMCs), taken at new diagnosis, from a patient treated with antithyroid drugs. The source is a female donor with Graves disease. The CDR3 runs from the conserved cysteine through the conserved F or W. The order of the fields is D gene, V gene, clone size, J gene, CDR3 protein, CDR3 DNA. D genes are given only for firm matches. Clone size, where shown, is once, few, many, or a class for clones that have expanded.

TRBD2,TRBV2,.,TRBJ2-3,CASSGGEGAGGPTDTQYF,TGTGCCAGCAGCGGAGGAGAGGGAGCGGGAGGGCCCACAGATACGCAGTATTTT
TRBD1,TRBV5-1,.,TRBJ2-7,CASSPWTGDYEQYF,TGCGCCAGCAGCCCCTGGACAGGAGACTACGAGCAGTACTTC
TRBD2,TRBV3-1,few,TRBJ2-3,CASSPRGASGSRDTQYF,TGTGCCAGCAGCCCCCGAGGGGCTAGCGGGAGTAGAGATACGCAGTATTTT
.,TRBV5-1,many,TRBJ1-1,CASSLGNGDTEAFF,TGCGCCAGCAGCTTGGGAAACGGGGACACTGAAGCTTTCTTT
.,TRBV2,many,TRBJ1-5,CASSSGLDQPQHF,TGTGCCAGCAGTTCTGGGCTCGATCAGCCCCAGCATTTT
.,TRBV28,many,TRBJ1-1,CASSLGGASGTEAFF,TGTGCCAGCAGTCTGGGGGGGGCCTCTGGGACTGAAGCTTTCTTT
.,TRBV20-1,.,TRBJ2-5,CSARDLGETQYF,TGCAGTGCTCGGGACTTGGGAGAGACCCAGTACTTC
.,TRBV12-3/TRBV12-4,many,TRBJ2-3,CASTPPGISTDTQYF,TGTGCCAGCACCCCCCCGGGGATAAGCACAGATACGCAGTATTTT
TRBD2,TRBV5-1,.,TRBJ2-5,CASSLEGTSVQETQYF,TGCGCCAGCAGCTTGGAAGGGACTAGCGTACAAGAGACCCAGTACTTC
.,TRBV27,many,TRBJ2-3,CASSSLWGDTQYF,TGTGCCAGCAGCAGCCTATGGGGAGATACGCAGTATTTT
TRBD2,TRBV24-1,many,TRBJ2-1,CATRPSGTYNEQFF,TGTGCCACCAGACCTAGCGGAACCTACAATGAGCAGTTCTTC
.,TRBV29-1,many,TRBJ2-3,CTTEDGTDTQYF,TGCACAACTGAGGACGGCACAGATACGCAGTATTTT
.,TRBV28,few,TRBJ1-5,CASSLWGGSNQPQHF,TGTGCCAGCAGTTTATGGGGGGGTAGCAATCAGCCCCAGCATTTT
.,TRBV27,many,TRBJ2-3,CASSLLLTGVTDTQYF,TGTGCCAGCAGTTTACTCCTGACAGGAGTGACAGATACGCAGTATTTT
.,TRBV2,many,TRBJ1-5,CASSDPSQPQHF,TGTGCCAGCAGTGACCCCAGTCAGCCCCAGCATTTT
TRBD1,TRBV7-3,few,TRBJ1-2,CASSSLQGGGYTF,TGTGCCAGCAGCTCCCTACAGGGGGGTGGCTACACCTTC
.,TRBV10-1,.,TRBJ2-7,CASSRTTSMYEQYF,TGCGCCAGCAGTCGGACTACCTCTATGTACGAGCAGTACTTC
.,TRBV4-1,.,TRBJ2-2,CASSQPLNGVGELFF,TGCGCCAGCAGCCAGCCCCTCAATGGCGTCGGGGAGCTGTTTTTT
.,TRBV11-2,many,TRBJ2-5,CASSQPYQETQYF,TGTGCCAGCAGCCAACCATACCAAGAGACCCAGTACTTC
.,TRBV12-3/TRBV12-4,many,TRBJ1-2,CASGSRGGYTF,TGTGCCAGCGGCTCACGGGGGGGCTACACCTTC
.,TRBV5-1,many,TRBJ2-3,CASSLQTSTDTQYF,TGCGCCAGCAGTTTACAGACTAGCACAGATACGCAGTATTTT
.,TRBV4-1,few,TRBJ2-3,CASSQGGRGPLGTDTQYF,TGCGCCAGCAGCCAAGGGGGGCGGGGGCCCCTGGGGACAGATACGCAGTATTTT
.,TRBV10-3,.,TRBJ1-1,CAISRGGTEAFF,TGTGCCATCAGTAGAGGGGGGACTGAAGCTTTCTTT
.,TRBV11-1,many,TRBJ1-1,CASRKSWNREMNTEAFF,TGTGCCAGCAGGAAATCTTGGAATCGGGAGATGAACACTGAAGCTTTCTTT
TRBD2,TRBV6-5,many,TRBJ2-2,CASSSRGLAGELFF,TGTGCCAGCAGTTCACGTGGACTAGCGGGGGAGCTGTTTTTT
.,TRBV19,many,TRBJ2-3,CATQGRGYRNTDTQYF,TGTGCCACCCAGGGGAGGGGTTATCGGAACACAGATACGCAGTATTTT
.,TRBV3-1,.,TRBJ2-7,CASSQVTGGSEQYF,TGTGCCAGCAGCCAGGTAACTGGGGGAAGCGAGCAGTACTTC
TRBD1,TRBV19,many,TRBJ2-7,CASSPGGTGGSYEQYF,TGTGCCAGTAGCCCGGGAGGGACAGGGGGCTCCTACGAGCAGTACTTC
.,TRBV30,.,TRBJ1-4,CAWSPADLTLFF,TGTGCCTGGAGCCCCGCCGACTTGACCCTGTTTTTT
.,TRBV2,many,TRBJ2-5,CASSVLGETQYF,TGTGCCAGCAGTGTTCTGGGAGAGACCCAGTACTTC
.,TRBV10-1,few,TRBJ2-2,CASSEKGPGELFF,TGCGCCAGCAGTGAAAAGGGGCCCGGGGAGCTGTTTTTT
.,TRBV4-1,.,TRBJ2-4,CASSQLRIQNIQYF,TGCGCCAGCAGCCAGTTGAGGATCCAAAACATTCAGTACTTC
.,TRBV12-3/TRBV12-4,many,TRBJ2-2,CASSLNSGSTGELFF,TGTGCCAGCAGTTTAAATTCCGGGAGCACCGGGGAGCTGTTTTTT
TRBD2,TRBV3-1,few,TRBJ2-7,CASSQWTSSSYSYEQYF,TGTGCCAGCAGCCAATGGACTAGCTCCTCTTACTCCTACGAGCAGTACTTC
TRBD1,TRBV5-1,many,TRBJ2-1,CASSLAGYRGSRNEQFF,TGCGCCAGCAGCTTGGCCGGGTACAGGGGGTCAAGAAATGAGCAGTTCTTC
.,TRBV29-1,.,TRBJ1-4,CSGTPGGGEKLFF,TGCAGCGGGACCCCGGGGGGGGGTGAAAAACTGTTTTTT
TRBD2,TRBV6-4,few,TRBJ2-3,CASSVTSGSLDTQYF,TGTGCCAGCAGTGTAACTAGCGGGAGTTTAGATACGCAGTATTTT